The sequence of this T cell receptor (beta chain) was determined in a study of shared clonotypes between healthy human individuals. Extraction of genomic DNA in unsorted samples used roughly 93 million PBMCs. The junction had 3 bases not matched to a gene; V was cut back by 5 bases and J by 6 bases. The CDR3 is 14 residues long. In germline, CDR1 is LNHDA, CDR2 SQIVND (reference sequence). Method: immunoSEQ multiplex PCR; TCRdb's copy keeps in-frame clones and lacks some. The sample yields approximately 500,000 clones, 60% to 80% seen once. The V and J genes are TRBV19 and TRBJ1-4; 10 bases are shared with TRBD1. The TCR sequence derives from a woman aged 40 to 50 in good health. Some clones in this sample may be carry-over from other donors' samples. Sequenced material: PBMCs. The CDR3 sequence is CASSSGTGDEKLFF. The CDR3 DNA sequence: TGTGCCAGTAGTTCCGGGACAGGGGATGAAAAACTGTTTTTT.